This T cell receptor beta chain was captured by sequencing in a study of type 1 and type 2 diabetes patients (dated by TCRdb to the mid-2010s). With regard to the full study: About 9 type 1 diabetes patients, a few type 2 diabetes patients and six nondiabetic controls were recruited in China to form the cohort. Across the study, CD4+ and CD8+ T cells were positively selected from PBMCs using CD4 or CD8 MicroBeads on MACS columns. A total of around 20,000,000 paired-end reads were generated across the whole study. The study used high-throughput sequencing to profile TCRbeta repertoires and compare individuals with type 1 diabetes, type 2 diabetes and no diabetes. For the type 1 diabetes patients, the type 2 diabetes patients acted as a disease comparison group. Similar V gene usage was observed when approximately 22-cycle and roughly 25-cycle amplification were compared, suggesting similar primer efficiencies and random PCR bias. Sequencing of the TCRbeta libraries was paired-end and was performed on Illumina HiSeq 2000 or MiSeq instruments. Overall study outcomes, separate from this receptor: Type 2 diabetes and control samples had highly correlated V and J gene usage patterns, with the correlation between samples averaging about 0.97. Study groups were not matched for age and gender, which possibly biased interpretation. Few highly-expanded CD4+ clones, median one, were found in type 2 diabetes patients, accounting for a median roughly 3.9% of reads. Only a limited number of T2D and control samples were sequenced, so some T1D-only HECs might also appear in more T2D or control samples. In both CD4+ and CD8+ T cells, type 2 diabetes repertoires were highly diverse, with diversity significantly greater than that of type 1 diabetes repertoires.

Every diabetic patient fulfilled standard classification criteria for type 1 or type 2 diabetes, and glucose and C-peptide were evaluated using WHO-recommended methods. Donors with other autoimmune diseases or infections within the previous four weeks were excluded. Approximately 9.7 milliliters of peripheral blood were drawn from each participant. LymphoPrep density separation was used to isolate PBMCs. V is cut by 2 bases and J by 2 bases, and the space between the germline ends is 6 bases. From a lookup of the germline V gene, CDR1 and CDR2 are SNHLY and FYNNEI. From the cysteine through the phenylalanine, the CDR3 covers 13 amino acids. Here the CDR3 DNA is all that survives: 39 bases in frame from base 1. This clonotype came up many times. Its antigen is unknown. There are no base qualities to consult, and no much larger clone falls within one base. For sequencing, an Illumina MiSeq was employed. TCRbeta CDR3 amplification used genomic DNA from the sorted T cell subsets as template. The TCRbeta CDR3 region was amplified by multiplex PCR using 30 forward and 13 reverse primers. PCR products were purified with AMPure XP beads, after which indices and adaptors were added in a second 25-cycle PCR. Libraries were gel-purified using the QIAquick Gel Extraction Kit before sequencing. In the authors' own workflow: Paired-end reads were merged with FLASH and aligned to IMGT V, D and J germline references using IgBLAST. Reads with less than 70% alignment identity to germline references were removed, leaving 11,114,426 reads across the study. IMGT definitions were followed to assign CDR3 boundaries, reading frame and productivity. A highly-expanded clone was defined as any clone making up 1% or more of reads, and normalized Shannon entropy served as the measure of diversity. Unpaired two-tailed t-tests were used to test for differences in Shannon entropy between groups. The raw public reads went through TCRdb reprocessing: fastp at Q25, MiXCR clone calling, in-frame beta chains kept. Under each unique CDR3 protein, matching rows form one entry showing the most common genes and DNA. It is TCRdb's table, rather than the study itself, that gives the V and J calls and clone size. Present in this sample are fewer than 300,000 distinct CDR3 sequences, 47% of which were seen just once. The ten largest make up roughly 13% of the sample.

What was sequenced was peripheral blood mononuclear cells (PBMCs). Here the chain combines TRBV2 and TRBJ1-1; no D gene can be assigned with confidence. This TCR was sampled from a man aged 18 to 29 with type 2 diabetes. The bases are TGTGCCAGCAGTGAATACGGAAACACTGAAGCTTTCTTT. It translates to CASSEYGNTEAFF.